The TCR beta chain under discussion was sequenced for a study of shared clonotypes between healthy human individuals. This clone showed up just a few times. Naive CD8 cells lacked CD45RO, underwent positive selection for CCR7 and left out terminally differentiated effector memory CD45RA+ cells. Trimming at V came to 1 base and at J to 2 bases, leaving 1 base not matched to a gene. This CDR3 spans 14 amino acids. CDR1 SGHDT and CDR2 YYEEEE come from the germline V gene. Libraries were prepared by immunoSEQ multiplex PCR; TCRdb keeps only in-frame clonotypes and omits some of them. Of around 2.1 million clones listed, about 93% are singletons.

The gene calls are TRBV5-6 and TRBJ2-7, with 9 bases that match TRBD1. This sequence originates from a man younger than 35 in good health. Some clones in this sample may be carry-over from other donors' samples. Input material: naive CD8+ T cells from PBMCs. In DNA, the CDR3 is TGTGCCAGCAGCTTGACAGGGGGCACCTACGAGCAGTACTTC. It specifies CASSLTGGTYEQYF.